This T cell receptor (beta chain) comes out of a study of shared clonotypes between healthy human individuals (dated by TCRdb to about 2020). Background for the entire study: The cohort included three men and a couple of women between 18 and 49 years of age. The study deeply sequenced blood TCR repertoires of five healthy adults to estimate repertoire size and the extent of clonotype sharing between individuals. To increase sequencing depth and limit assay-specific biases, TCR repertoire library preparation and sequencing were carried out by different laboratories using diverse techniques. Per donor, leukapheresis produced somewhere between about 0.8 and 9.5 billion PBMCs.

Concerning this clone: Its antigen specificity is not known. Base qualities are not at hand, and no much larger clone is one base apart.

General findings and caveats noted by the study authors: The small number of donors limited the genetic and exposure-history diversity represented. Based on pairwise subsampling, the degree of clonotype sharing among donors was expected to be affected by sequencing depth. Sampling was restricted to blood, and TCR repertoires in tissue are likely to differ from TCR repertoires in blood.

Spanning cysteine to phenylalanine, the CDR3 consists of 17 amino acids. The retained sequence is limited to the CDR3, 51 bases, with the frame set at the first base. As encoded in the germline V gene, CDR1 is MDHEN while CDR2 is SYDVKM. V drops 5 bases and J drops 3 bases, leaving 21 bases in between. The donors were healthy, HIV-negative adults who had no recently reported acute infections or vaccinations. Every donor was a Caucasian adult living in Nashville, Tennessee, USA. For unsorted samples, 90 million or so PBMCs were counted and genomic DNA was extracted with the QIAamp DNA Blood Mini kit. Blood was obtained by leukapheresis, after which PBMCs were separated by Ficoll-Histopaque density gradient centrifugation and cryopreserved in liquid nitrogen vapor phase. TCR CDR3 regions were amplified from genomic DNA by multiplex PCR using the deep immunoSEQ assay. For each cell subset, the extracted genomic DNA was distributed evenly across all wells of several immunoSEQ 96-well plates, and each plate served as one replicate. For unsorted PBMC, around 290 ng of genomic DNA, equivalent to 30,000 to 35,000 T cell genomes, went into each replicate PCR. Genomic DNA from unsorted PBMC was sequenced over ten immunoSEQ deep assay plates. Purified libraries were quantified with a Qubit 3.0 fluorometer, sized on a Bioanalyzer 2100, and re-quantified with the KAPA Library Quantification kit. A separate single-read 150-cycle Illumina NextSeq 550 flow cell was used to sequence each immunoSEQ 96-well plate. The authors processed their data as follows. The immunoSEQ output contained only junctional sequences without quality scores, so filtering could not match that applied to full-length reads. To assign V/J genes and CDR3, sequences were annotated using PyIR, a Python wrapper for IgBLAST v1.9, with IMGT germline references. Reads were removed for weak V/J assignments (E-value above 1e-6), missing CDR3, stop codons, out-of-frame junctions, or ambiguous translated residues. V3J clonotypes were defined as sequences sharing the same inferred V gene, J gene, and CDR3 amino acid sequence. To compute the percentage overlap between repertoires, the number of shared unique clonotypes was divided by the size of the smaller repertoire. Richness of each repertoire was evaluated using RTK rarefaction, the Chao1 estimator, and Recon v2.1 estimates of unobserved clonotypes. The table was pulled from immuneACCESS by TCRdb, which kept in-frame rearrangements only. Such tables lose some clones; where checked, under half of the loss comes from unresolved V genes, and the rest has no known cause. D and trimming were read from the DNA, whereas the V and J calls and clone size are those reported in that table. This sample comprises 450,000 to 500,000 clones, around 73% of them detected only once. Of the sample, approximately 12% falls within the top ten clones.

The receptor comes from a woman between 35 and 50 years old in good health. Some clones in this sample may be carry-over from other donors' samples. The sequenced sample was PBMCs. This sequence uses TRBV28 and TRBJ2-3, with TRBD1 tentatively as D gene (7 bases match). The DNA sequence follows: TGTGCCAGCAGTGCGAACAGGGGATCGGGAGATACAGATACGCAGTATTTT. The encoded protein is CASSANRGSGDTDTQYF.